This T cell receptor beta chain was recovered during a study of early stage breast cancer tumors. About the study: Most invasive tumors, about 75% of the 16, were ER+/PR+/HER2-. About eight ER+/PR+/HER2- tumors were invasive ductal; four were invasive lobular. The study's findings and limits: Comparing each tissue with blood distinguished tumor from normal in about 90% of the 16 patients. Compared with adjacent normal breast tissue, tumors showed 2 to 3-fold greater T cell density and higher clonality.

Method: immunoSEQ multiplex PCR; TCRdb's copy keeps in-frame clones and lacks some. Among about 70,000 clones, roughly 80% were seen once, and the ten largest hold over 3.5%. Notes on this clone: The antigen remains undetermined.

Per germline, CDR1 SNHLY and CDR2 FYNNEI. This CDR3 contains 17 residues. Trimming took 6 bases from V and 3 from J; bases not matched to a gene: 12. The chain couples TRBV2 to TRBJ2-1, with 9 bases that match TRBD2. The source of this sequence is a person aged 35 to 50 with breast cancer. Sequencing used blood. CDR3 DNA sequence: TGTGCCAGCAGGGACCTGACTAGCGGAAGAAGCTACAATGAGCAGTTCTTC. Its protein is CASRDLTSGRSYNEQFF.